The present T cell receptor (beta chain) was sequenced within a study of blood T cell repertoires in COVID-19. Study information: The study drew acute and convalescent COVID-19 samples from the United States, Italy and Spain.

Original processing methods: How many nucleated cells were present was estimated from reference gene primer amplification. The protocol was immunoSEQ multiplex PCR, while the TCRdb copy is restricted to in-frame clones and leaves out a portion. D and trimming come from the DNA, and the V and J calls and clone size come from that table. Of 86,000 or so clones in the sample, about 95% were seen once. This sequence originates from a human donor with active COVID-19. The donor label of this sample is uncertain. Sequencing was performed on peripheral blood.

CDR3 coding DNA: TGCAGTGCTAGAGTTGAGGAAGCTTTCTTT. This codes for CSARVEEAFF. The V gene is TRBV20-1, the J gene TRBJ1-1; no clear D. The CDR3 loop spans 10 amino acids. The germline V and J ends were trimmed by 1 base and 8 bases, with 5 bases remaining between them. Looked up from germline, CDR1 is DFQATT and CDR2 is SNEGSKA (reference sequence).